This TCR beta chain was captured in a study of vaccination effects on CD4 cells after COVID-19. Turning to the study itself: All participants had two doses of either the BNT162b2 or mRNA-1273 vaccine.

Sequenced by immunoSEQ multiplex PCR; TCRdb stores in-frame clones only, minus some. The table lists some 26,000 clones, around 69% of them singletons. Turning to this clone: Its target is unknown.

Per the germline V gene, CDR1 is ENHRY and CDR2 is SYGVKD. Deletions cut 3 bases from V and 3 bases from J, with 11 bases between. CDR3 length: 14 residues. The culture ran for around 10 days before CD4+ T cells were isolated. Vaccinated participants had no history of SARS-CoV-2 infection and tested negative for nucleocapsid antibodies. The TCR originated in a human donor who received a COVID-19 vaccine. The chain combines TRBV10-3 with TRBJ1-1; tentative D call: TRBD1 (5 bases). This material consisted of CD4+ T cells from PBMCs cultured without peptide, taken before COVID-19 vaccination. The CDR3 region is CAISEGVRDTEAFF. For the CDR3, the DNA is TGTGCCATCAGTGAAGGGGTTAGAGACACTGAAGCTTTCTTT.